This T cell receptor (beta chain) comes out of a study of blood T cells in healthy people across ages. Whole-study findings and limits: TCR beta diversity was tightly associated with the proportion of naive T cells.

The CDR3 covers 12 residues. V was clipped by 4 bases and J by 5 bases, with 11 bases between them. Germline loops: CDR1 SQVTM, CDR2 ANQGSEA. In this sample, this clonotype turned up a few times. The antigen is undetermined. Donors were systemically healthy Caucasian individuals from Russia aged about 6 to 90 years. Every donor provided 8.5 to 10 milliliters of peripheral blood. Combining a sample-barcoded 5' primer with a J-beta primer mix, a second PCR ran for roughly 6 to 12 cycles. A template-switch adaptor that had 12 random nucleotides put a tag on each cDNA molecule. MiXCR, applied by TCRdb to the 5' RACE reads, yields one record per CDR3 protein. The sample lists almost 1 million distinct CDR3 sequences, roughly 51% seen once, with around a fifth in the top ten.

The sequenced sample was blood. The sequence derives from a woman in her sixties or seventies in good health. The genes are TRBV29-1 and TRBJ2-5; D remains ambiguous. The CDR3 DNA reads as TGCAGCGTTGGTCCCGACGGTGAGACCCAGTACTTC. Its protein is CSVGPDGETQYF.